These 14 T cell receptor beta chains were sequenced from one sample in a study of blood T cell repertoires in COVID-19. Sequencing used immunoSEQ multiplex PCR; TCRdb keeps in-frame clones, though not all of them. The sample has around 140,000 clones; about 89% are singletons. Specimen: peripheral blood. The receptors were sampled from a man aged 60 to 69 with COVID-19, enrolled during active disease.

This rearrangement joins TRBV27 to TRBJ1-2; no reliable D call. This CDR3 is 14 amino acids long. V was pared by 4 bases and J by 3 bases, with 12 bases between. Germline CDR1 and CDR2: MNHEY and SMNVEV (reference sequence). CDR3 sequence (DNA): TGTGCCAGCAGTTCTGGCAGGAGGGACTATGGCTACACCTTC. Protein: CASSSGRRDYGYTF.

The CDR3 DNA reads as TGCGCCAGCAGCTTGAGGACAGGTTCTGGAAACACCATATATTTT. Its protein product is CASSLRTGSGNTIYF. This chain connects TRBV5-1 to TRBJ1-3, with 7 bases identical to TRBD1. Per the germline V gene, CDR1 is SGHRS and CDR2 is YFSETQ. Unmatched junction bases numbered 2, after V lost 1 base and J lost 1 base. There are 15 residues in the CDR3.

V usage is TRBV5-1 and J usage is TRBJ2-1; 11 nucleotides align to TRBD1. The CDR3 totals 14 residues. After removal of 4 bases from V and 5 bases from J, the junction contained 2 bases not matched to a gene. Germline V gene data show CDR1 as SGHRS and CDR2 as YFSETQ. CDR3: CASSRDRGDNEQFF. The CDR3 nucleotides are TGCGCCAGCAGCCGGGACAGGGGGGACAATGAGCAGTTCTTC.

The chain has TRBV29-1 and TRBJ1-1; D is undetermined. This CDR3 spans 15 amino acids. V dropped 3 bases and J dropped 3 bases, with 17 bases sitting between them. Germline CDR1 reads SQVTM; CDR2 reads ANQGSEA. Here the CDR3 reads CSVDGINLGDTEAFF. For the CDR3, the DNA is TGCAGCGTTGATGGTATTAATCTTGGAGACACTGAAGCTTTCTTT.

The chain links TRBV6-5 to TRBJ1-2; maybe TRBD1 (6 bases). This CDR3 has 15 residues. Looked up from germline, CDR1 is MNHEY and CDR2 is SVGAGI. Between the trimmed V and J ends, which lost 5 bases and 2 bases, there was a span of 15 bases. DNA of the CDR3: TGTGCCAGCAGTCCTCGACAGGAAACCAACTATGGCTACACCTTC. Protein sequence: CASSPRQETNYGYTF.

This chain uses TRBV23-1 with TRBJ2-7; 10 nucleotides line up with TRBD2. TRBV23-1 is known as an ORF, though its function is uncertain. J gave up 7 bases and V 3 bases, and 9 bases lay outside the gene matches. The CDR3 spans 15 residues. The CDR3 DNA reads as TGCGCCAGCAGTCACCCTAGCGGGGGATCGGGGGAGCAGTACTTC. Translation gives CASSHPSGGSGEQYF.

This chain joins TRBV19 and TRBJ2-7; 8 bases agree with TRBD1. Germline-derived CDR1 and CDR2 are LNHDA and SQIVND (reference sequence). The CDR3 contains 13 residues. Losses at the gene ends were 10 bases for V and 2 bases for J; bases not matched to a gene: 7. The CDR3 region is CATSDRVTYEQYF. The CDR3 region has the DNA TGTGCCACCTCGGACAGGGTCACCTACGAGCAGTACTTC.

This clone was detected only a few times. The rearrangement links TRBV5-1 to TRBJ2-2; weak D call: TRBD1 (6 bases). The V and J ends lost 1 base and 5 bases respectively, with 12 bases between them. The CDR3 is made up of 15 amino acids. The germline V gene has CDR1 SGHRS and CDR2 YFSETQ. CDR3 sequence reads: CASSLSGAETGELFF. The CDR3, as DNA: TGCGCCAGCAGCTTGTCAGGGGCTGAAACCGGGGAGCTGTTTTTT.

The rearrangement uses TRBV7-9 and TRBJ1-2; D perhaps matches TRBD1 (5 bases). Germline CDR1 and CDR2: SEHNR and FQNEAQ (reference sequence). This CDR3 comprises 13 residues. Between the trimmed V and J ends, which lost 5 bases and 4 bases, there was a span of 11 bases. The CDR3 reads CASSLLGPYGYTF. The CDR3 bases are TGTGCCAGCAGCCTCTTGGGGCCCTATGGCTACACCTTC. Using reference TRBV7-9 and TRBJ1-2 for the parts outside the CDR3, the full variable domain is DTGVSQNPRHKITKRGQNVTFRCDPISEHNRLYWYRQTLGQGPEFLTYFQNEAQLEKSRLLSDRFSAERPKGSFSTLEIQRTEQGDSAMYLCASSLLGPYGYTFGSGTRLTVV.

V usage is TRBV24-1 and J usage is TRBJ2-3, with 9 positions matching TRBD2. The germline V gene has CDR1 KGHDR and CDR2 SFDVKD. V shed 3 bases, J shed 1 base, and the junction held 4 bases outside the gene matches. The CDR3 sequence is 16 residues long. The CDR3 DNA reads as TGTGCCACCAGTGATCCCTTAGCGGGGGGCACAGATACGCAGTATTTT. It codes for CATSDPLAGGTDTQYF.

This rearrangement joins TRBV12-5 to TRBJ2-2, with TRBD2 identical over 10 bases. The trim removed 4 bases at V and 3 bases at J, leaving 8 bases unmatched. The CDR3 contains 17 residues. Germline values: CDR1 LGHNT, CDR2 FRNRAP. The CDR3 DNA follows: TGTGCTAGTGGTTCGATAGCGGGGGGTTTCGACACCGGGGAGCTGTTTTTT. Translated: CASGSIAGGFDTGELFF.

The gene calls are TRBV11-2 and TRBJ1-3; TRBD1 matches 9 bases. Unmatched junction bases numbered 6, after V lost 5 bases and J lost 1 base. The length of the CDR3 is 16 residues. Per germline, CDR1 SGHAT and CDR2 FQNNGV. The CDR3 DNA is TGTGCCAGCAGCCCGAGGGACAGGGCATCTGGAAACACCATATATTTT. Translating it yields CASSPRDRASGNTIYF.

CDR3 in amino acids: CASTTTIRGETQYF. In nucleotides, the CDR3 is TGTGCCAGCACCACTACGATTCGGGGAGAGACCCAGTACTTC. This chain connects TRBV28 to TRBJ2-5; a weak D match, TRBD2 (5 bases). V was cut by 7 bases and J by 4 bases, with 16 bases left in between. The CDR3 has 14 residues. CDR1 MDHEN and CDR2 SYDVKM come from the germline V gene.

This clone was detected once. The V call is TRBV3-1 (or the pseudogene TRBV3-2), the J call TRBJ2-7; TRBD2 matches 9 bases. The trim removed 6 bases at V and 3 bases at J, leaving 9 bases unmatched. Per the germline V gene, CDR1 is LGHDT and CDR2 is YNNKEL (reference sequence). The CDR3 is made up of 15 amino acids. The CDR3 bases are TGTGCCAGCAGTCCGGACTCTAGCGGGGACTACGAGCAGTACTTC. Amino acid sequence: CASSPDSSGDYEQYF.